The source of this TCR beta chain is a study of early T cells in non-severe SARS-CoV-2 infection. Study background: Sequencing input comprised bulk RNA from unsorted whole blood; chain pairing was not available.

TCRdb fed the 5' RACE reads into MiXCR, producing one record per CDR3 protein. The sample contains under 70,000 distinct CDR3 sequences, around 7.7% of which appear only once. With V trimmed by 0 bases and J by 0 bases, 8 bases remained unmatched. Germline V lookup: CDR1 MNHNY, CDR2 SVGAGI (reference sequence). This CDR3 spans 18 amino acids. This clonotype was found many times. The sequenced sample was whole blood, obtained at baseline. The TCR originated in an adult who was a healthcare worker with PCR-confirmed SARS-CoV-2 infection or an uninfected control (not recorded which). This rearrangement joins TRBV6-6 to TRBJ1-5, with 7 bases matching TRBD1. CDR3 in DNA: TGTGCCAGCAGTTACTCGTCCCGGGGACAGTATAGCAATCAGCCCCAGCATTTT. Its protein is CASSYSSRGQYSNQPQHF.